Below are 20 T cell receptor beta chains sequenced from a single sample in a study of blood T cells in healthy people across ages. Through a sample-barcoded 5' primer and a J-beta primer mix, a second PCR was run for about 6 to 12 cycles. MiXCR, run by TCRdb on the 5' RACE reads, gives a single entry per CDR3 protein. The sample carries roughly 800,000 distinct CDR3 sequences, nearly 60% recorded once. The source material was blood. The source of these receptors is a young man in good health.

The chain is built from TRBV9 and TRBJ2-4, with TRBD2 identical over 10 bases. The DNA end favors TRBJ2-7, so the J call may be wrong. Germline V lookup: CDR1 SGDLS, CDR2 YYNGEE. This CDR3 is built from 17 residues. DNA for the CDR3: TGTGCCAGCAGCGCGACTAGCGGGTTTCTCTACTCCTACGAGCAGTACTTC. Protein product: CASSATSGFLYSYEQYF.

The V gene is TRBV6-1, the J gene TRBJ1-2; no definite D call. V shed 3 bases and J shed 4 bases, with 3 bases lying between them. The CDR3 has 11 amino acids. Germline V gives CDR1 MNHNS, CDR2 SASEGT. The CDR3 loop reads CASSDPYGYTF. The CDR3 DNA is TGTGCCAGCAGTGACCCCTATGGCTACACCTTC.

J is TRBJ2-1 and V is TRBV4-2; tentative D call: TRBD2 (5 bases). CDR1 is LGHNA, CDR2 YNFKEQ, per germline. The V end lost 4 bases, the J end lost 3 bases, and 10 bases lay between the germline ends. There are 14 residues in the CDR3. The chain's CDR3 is CASSLSAIYNEQFF. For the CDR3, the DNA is TGTGCCAGCAGCCTTAGCGCAATCTACAATGAGCAGTTCTTC.

CDR3 sequence: CSVGRVTGAYGYTF. In nucleotides, the CDR3 is TGCAGCGTAGGGCGGGTGACAGGGGCCTATGGCTACACCTTC. V and J are TRBV29-1 and TRBJ1-2; 8 bases match TRBD1. Germline V gene sequence: CDR1 SQVTM, CDR2 ANQGSEA. V shed 6 bases, J shed 4 bases, and the junction held 10 bases outside the gene matches. The CDR3 runs 14 residues.

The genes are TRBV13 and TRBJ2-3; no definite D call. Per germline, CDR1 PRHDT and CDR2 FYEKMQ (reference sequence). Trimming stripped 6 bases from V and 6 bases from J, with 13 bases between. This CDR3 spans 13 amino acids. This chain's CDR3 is CASSTERLDTQYF. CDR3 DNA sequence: TGTGCCAGCAGTACAGAAAGATTGGATACGCAGTATTTT.

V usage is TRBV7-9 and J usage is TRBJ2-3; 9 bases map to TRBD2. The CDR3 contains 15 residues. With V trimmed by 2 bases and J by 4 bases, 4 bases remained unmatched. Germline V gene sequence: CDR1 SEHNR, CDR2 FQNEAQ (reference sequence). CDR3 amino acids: CASSLISGGPDTQYF. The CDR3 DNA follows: TGTGCCAGCAGCTTAATAAGCGGGGGGCCAGATACGCAGTATTTT.

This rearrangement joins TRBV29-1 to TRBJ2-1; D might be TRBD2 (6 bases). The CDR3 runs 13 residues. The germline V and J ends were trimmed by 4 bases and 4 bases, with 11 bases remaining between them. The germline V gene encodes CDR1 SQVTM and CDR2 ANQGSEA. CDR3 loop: CSVVLAEYNEQFF. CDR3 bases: TGCAGCGTTGTTTTAGCGGAGTACAATGAGCAGTTCTTC.

CDR3 amino acids: CASSAQQYGSREQYF. In DNA, the CDR3 is TGTGCCAGCAGCGCCCAACAGTACGGTTCCCGCGAGCAGTACTTC. This rearrangement joins TRBV7-9 to TRBJ2-7, with D hard to call. V was shortened by 5 bases and J by 6 bases, with 20 bases between the two germline ends. Germline V lookup: CDR1 SEHNR, CDR2 FQNEAQ (reference sequence). The CDR3 totals 15 residues.

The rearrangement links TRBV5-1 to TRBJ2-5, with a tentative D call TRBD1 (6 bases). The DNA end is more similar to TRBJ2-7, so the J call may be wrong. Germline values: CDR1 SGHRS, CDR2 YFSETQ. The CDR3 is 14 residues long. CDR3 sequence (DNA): TGCGCCAGCAGCTTGGGGCAGGGGATTTCCGAGCAGTACTTC. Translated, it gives CASSLGQGISEQYF.

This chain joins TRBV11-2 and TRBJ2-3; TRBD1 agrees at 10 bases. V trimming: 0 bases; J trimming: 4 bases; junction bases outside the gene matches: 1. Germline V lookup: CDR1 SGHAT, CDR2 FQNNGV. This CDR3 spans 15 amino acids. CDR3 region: CASSLETGGPDTQYF. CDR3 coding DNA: TGTGCCAGCAGCTTAGAGACAGGGGGCCCAGATACGCAGTATTTT. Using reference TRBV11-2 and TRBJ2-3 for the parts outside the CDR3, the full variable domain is EAGVAQSPRYKIIEKRQSVAFWCNPISGHATLYWYQQILGQGPKLLIQFQNNGVVDDSQLPKDRFSAERLKGVDSTLKIQPAKLEDSAVYLCASSLETGGPDTQYFGPGTRLTVL.

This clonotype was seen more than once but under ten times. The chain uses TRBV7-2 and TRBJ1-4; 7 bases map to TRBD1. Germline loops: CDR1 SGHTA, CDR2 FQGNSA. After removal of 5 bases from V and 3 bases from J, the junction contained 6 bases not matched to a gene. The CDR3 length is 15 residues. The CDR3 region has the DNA TGTGCCAGCAGCATACAGGGGACGGCTAATGAAAAACTGTTTTTT. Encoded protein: CASSIQGTANEKLFF.

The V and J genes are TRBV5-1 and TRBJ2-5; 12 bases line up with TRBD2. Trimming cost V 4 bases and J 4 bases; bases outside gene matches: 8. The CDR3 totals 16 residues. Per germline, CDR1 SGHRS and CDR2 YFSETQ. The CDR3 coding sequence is TGCGCCAGCAGCGTTGAGACTAGCGGGGGAGGAGAGACCCAGTACTTC. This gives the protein CASSVETSGGGETQYF.

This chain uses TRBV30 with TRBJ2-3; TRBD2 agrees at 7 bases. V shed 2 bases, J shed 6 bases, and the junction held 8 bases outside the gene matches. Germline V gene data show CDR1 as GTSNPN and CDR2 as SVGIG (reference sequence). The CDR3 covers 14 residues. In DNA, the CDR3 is TGTGCCTGGAGTTTAGCGGGCTGGACGGATACGCAGTATTTT. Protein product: CAWSLAGWTDTQYF.

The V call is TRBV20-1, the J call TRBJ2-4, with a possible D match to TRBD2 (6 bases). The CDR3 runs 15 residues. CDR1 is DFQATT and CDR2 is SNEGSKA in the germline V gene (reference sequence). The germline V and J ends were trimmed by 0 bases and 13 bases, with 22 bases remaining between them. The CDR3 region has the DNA TGCAGTGCTAGAGATGCACGGGGGACTGTGGTTGAGCAGTACTTC. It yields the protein CSARDARGTVVEQYF.

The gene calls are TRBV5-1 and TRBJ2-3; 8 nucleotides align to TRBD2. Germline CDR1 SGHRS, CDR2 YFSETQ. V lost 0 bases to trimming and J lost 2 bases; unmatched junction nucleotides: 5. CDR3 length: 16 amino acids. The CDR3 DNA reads TGCGCCAGCAGCTTGGAACTAGCGGAAAACACAGATACGCAGTATTTT. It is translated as CASSLELAENTDTQYF.

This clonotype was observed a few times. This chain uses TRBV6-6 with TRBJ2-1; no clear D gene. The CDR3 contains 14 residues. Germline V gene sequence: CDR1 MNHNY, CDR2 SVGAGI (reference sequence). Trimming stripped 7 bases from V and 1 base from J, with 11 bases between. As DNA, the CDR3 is TGTGCCAGCAACGAGCCCAGATCCTACAATGAGCAGTTCTTC. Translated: CASNEPRSYNEQFF.

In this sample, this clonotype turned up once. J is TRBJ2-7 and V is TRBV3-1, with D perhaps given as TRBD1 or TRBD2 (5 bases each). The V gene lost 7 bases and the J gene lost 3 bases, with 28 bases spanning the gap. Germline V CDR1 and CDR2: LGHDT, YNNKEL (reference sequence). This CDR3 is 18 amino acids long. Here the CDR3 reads CASIFRDRRPGPHYEQYF. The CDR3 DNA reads TGTGCCAGCATCTTCAGGGACCGACGCCCCGGGCCCCACTACGAGCAGTACTTC.

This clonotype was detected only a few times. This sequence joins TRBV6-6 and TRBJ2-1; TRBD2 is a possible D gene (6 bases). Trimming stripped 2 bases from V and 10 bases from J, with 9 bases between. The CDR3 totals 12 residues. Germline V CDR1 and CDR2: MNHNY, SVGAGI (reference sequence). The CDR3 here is CASSYIAGEQFF. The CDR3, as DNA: TGTGCCAGCAGTTACATCGCGGGGGAGCAGTTCTTC.

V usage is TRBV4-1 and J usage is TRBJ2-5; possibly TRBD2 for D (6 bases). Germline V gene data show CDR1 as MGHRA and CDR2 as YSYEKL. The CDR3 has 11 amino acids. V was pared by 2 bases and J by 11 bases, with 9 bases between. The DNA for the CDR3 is TGCGCCAGCAGCCAACGACTAGAGCAGTACTTC. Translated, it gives CASSQRLEQYF.

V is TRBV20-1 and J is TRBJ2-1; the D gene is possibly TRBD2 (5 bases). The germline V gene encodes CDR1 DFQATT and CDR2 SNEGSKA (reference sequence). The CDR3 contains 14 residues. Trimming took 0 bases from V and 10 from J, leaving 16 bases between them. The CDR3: CSARDGVWAIEQFF. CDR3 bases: TGCAGTGCTAGAGACGGGGTATGGGCAATAGAGCAGTTCTTC.